The 10 T cell receptor beta chains in this list originate from one sample, sequenced in a study of immune evolution from preneoplasia to lung adenocarcinoma. Generated by immunoSEQ multiplex PCR, the TCRdb table keeps only in-frame clones and is missing some. This sample has approximately 10,000 clones, with roughly 91% found just once. The sequencing sample was made of FFPE invasive lung adenocarcinoma tissue. These receptors originate from a person aged 70 to 85 with invasive lung adenocarcinoma. Some clones in this sample may be carry-over from other donors' samples.

The V and J genes are TRBV28 and TRBJ1-1, with a weak D call TRBD1 (5 bases). The V and J ends lost 6 bases and 7 bases respectively, with 18 bases between them. The CDR3 covers 14 residues. Looked up from germline, CDR1 is MDHEN and CDR2 is SYDVKM. The CDR3 DNA sequence: TGTGCCAGCAGGATCCTCCGGGACTCAGGTGAAGCTTTCTTT. Its translation is CASRILRDSGEAFF.

The chain uses TRBV5-5 and TRBJ1-5; no definite D call. Germline CDR1 is SGHKS and CDR2 is YYEKEE (reference sequence). The CDR3 is 14 residues long. With 0 bases removed from V and 3 bases from J, the gap between germline ends came to 7 bases. The CDR3 DNA sequence: TGTGCCAGCAGCTTGGGATCGGACAATCAGCCCCAGCATTTT. Amino acid sequence: CASSLGSDNQPQHF.

The V gene is TRBV4-2, the J gene TRBJ2-3, with D unresolved. Germline V gene data show CDR1 as LGHNA and CDR2 as YNFKEQ. The CDR3 spans 15 residues. Trimming left V 4 bases short and J 0 bases short, with 11 bases between. CDR3 in amino acids: CASSLTRLSTDTQYF. In DNA, the CDR3 is TGTGCCAGCAGCCTTACCAGACTCAGCACAGATACGCAGTATTTT.

This chain uses TRBV10-2 with TRBJ2-2; 14 nucleotides match TRBD2. Per germline, CDR1 WSHSY and CDR2 SAAADI. V lost 9 bases and J lost 7; bases outside the gene matches: 7. There are 15 residues in the CDR3. The CDR3 coding sequence is TGCGCCAGTGGACTAGCGGGAGGATTCGGCGGGGAGCTGTTTTTT. Residues: CASGLAGGFGGELFF.

The chain carries TRBV2 and TRBJ2-3; a weak D match, TRBD2 (6 bases). This CDR3 comprises 14 residues. Trimming took 8 bases from V and 2 from J, leaving 14 bases between them. CDR1 SNHLY and CDR2 FYNNEI come from the germline V gene. CDR3 nucleotide sequence: TGTGCCAGCCGGGGGTCCCATTCCACAGATACGCAGTATTTT. Translated: CASRGSHSTDTQYF.

The chain couples TRBV27 to TRBJ1-4, with 8 positions matching TRBD1. CDR3 length equals 16 residues. Germline lookup yields CDR1 MNHEY and CDR2 SMNVEV (reference sequence). The V and J ends lost 2 bases and 5 bases, in that order; junction bases with no gene match: 7. CDR3 coding DNA: TGTGCCAGCAGTTTAAATGTAGCAGGGGGCAATGAAAAACTGTTTTTT. Its translation: CASSLNVAGGNEKLFF.

The chain joins TRBV2 to TRBJ2-7; 11 bases are shared with TRBD1. The CDR3 loop spans 14 amino acids. Germline CDR1 and CDR2: SNHLY and FYNNEI. With V trimmed by 7 bases and J by 3 bases, 5 bases remained unmatched. DNA for the CDR3: TGTGCCAGCAAACCCGGGACAGGGGGCTACGAGCAGTACTTC. Translated: CASKPGTGGYEQYF. Filled out from reference TRBV2 and TRBJ2-7, the complete variable domain reads EPEVTQTPSHQVTQMGQEVILRCVPISNHLYFYWYRQILGQKVEFLVSFYNNEISEKSEIFDDQFSVERPDGSNFTLKIRSTKLEDSAMYFCASKPGTGGYEQYFGPGTRLTVT.

The chain recombines TRBV5-1 with TRBJ2-5; 8 bases align to TRBD2. V shed 2 bases and J 4 bases; nucleotides not matched to a gene: 4. CDR1 is SGHRS and CDR2 is YFSETQ in the germline V gene. The CDR3 is 14 amino acids. CDR3 protein: CASSFGLAGETQYF. The DNA for the CDR3 is TGCGCCAGCAGCTTCGGACTAGCCGGAGAGACCCAGTACTTC.

The chain carries TRBV28 and TRBJ1-1; 8 bases are shared with TRBD1. V shed 7 bases and J 0 bases; nucleotides not matched to a gene: 7. Germline-derived CDR1 and CDR2 are MDHEN and SYDVKM. This CDR3 has 15 residues. The CDR3 spells CASIKQGGMNTEAFF. CDR3 DNA sequence: TGTGCCAGCATTAAACAGGGGGGTATGAACACTGAAGCTTTCTTT.

The chain employs TRBV29-1 and TRBJ1-2, with a tentative D call TRBD1 (6 bases). Germline-derived CDR1 and CDR2 are SQVTM and ANQGSEA. Trimming pared 1 base from V and 4 bases from J, leaving 13 bases between. The CDR3 is made up of 14 amino acids. Here the CDR3 reads CSVEVPGDGYGYTF. In DNA form, the CDR3 reads TGCAGCGTTGAAGTACCAGGGGACGGCTATGGCTACACCTTC.